These 18 T cell receptor beta chains were sequenced from one sample in a study of T cells in Graves' hyperthyroidism and ophthalmopathy (dated by TCRdb to between 2019 and 2020). Library method: multiplex PCR. Sequencing relied on an Illumina HiSeq 2000. The TCR beta CDR3 regions were amplified from RNA transcripts. For the first round of RT-PCR on the TCR CDR3, the HTBI primer set was used together with the Qiagen OneStep RT-PCR kit. TCRdb reprocessing: public reads trimmed at Q25 with fastp, clones called with MiXCR, in-frame beta chains kept. Identical CDR3 protein sequences are pooled into one entry, listed with their most common genes and DNA. This sample is represented by about 270,000 distinct CDR3 sequences; approximately 25% of them were singletons. Clones ranked in the top ten supply approximately 35% of the sample. The sample taken for sequencing was blood. The receptors stem from a woman aged 40-49 years with Graves' ophthalmopathy.

This clonotype has a single count. The gene calls are TRBV6-1 and TRBJ2-7, with D possibly being TRBD2 (6 bases). V dropped 5 bases and J dropped 2 bases, with 13 bases sitting between them. This CDR3 is 14 amino acids long. Germline assignment: CDR1 MNHNS and CDR2 SASEGT. CDR3: CASSQGLTAYEQYF. Written as DNA, the CDR3 is TGTGCCAGCAGTCAGGGACTGACAGCCTACGAGCAGTACTTC.

This clonotype was seen more than once but under ten times. J is TRBJ2-1 and V is TRBV9; D is unclear. Germline values: CDR1 SGDLS, CDR2 YYNGEE. The ends were cut back, 3 bases at V and 9 bases at J, with 7 bases in the middle. The CDR3 runs 11 residues. The CDR3 nucleotides read TGTGCCAGCAGCGACTGGGGTGAGCAGTTCTTC. It is translated as CASSDWGEQFF. The full variable domain, with the rest looked up from reference TRBV9 and TRBJ2-1, is DSGVTQTPKHLITATGQRVTLRCSPRSGDLSVYWYQQSLDQGLQFLIQYYNGEERAKGNILERFSAQQFPDLHSELNLSSLELGDSALYFCASSDWGEQFFGPGTRLTVL.

The chain uses TRBV28 and TRBJ1-1, with a weak D call TRBD1 (6 bases). Germline CDR1 and CDR2: MDHEN and SYDVKM. V lost 8 bases and J 1 base, leaving 14 bases between the germline ends. The CDR3 has 14 amino acids. The CDR3 region is CASRATGKNTEAFF. DNA for the CDR3: TGTGCCAGCCGGGCGACAGGAAAGAACACTGAAGCTTTCTTT. Complete variable domain (other parts from reference TRBV28 and TRBJ1-1): DVKVTQSSRYLVKRTGEKVFLECVQDMDHENMFWYRQDPGLGLRLIYFSYDVKMKEKGDIPEGYSVSREKKERFSLILESASTNQTSMYLCASRATGKNTEAFFGQGTRLTVV.

The genes are TRBV5-1 and TRBJ1-1; D gene ambiguous. The germline V and J ends were trimmed by 3 bases and 3 bases, with 9 bases remaining between them. The CDR3 extends over 13 amino acids. CDR1 and CDR2 from the germline V gene are SGHRS and YFSETQ. Here the CDR3 DNA reads TGCGCCAGCAGCTATGGTTCGGACACTGAAGCTTTCTTT. This sequence encodes CASSYGSDTEAFF.

In regard to this clonotype: A much larger clone is a single base away; this may be a read error. The chain uses TRBV10-3 and TRBJ2-7; D may be TRBD2 (5 bases). The ends were cut back, 3 bases at V and 2 bases at J, with 17 bases in the middle. Germline V gene lookup returns CDR1 ENHRY and CDR2 SYGVKD. The CDR3 loop spans 16 amino acids. In DNA, the CDR3 is TGTGCCATCAGTGACCCCTACGGGGATCGGGCCTACGAGCAGTACTTC. Amino acid sequence: CAISDPYGDRAYEQYF.

This clonotype was seen at least ten times. The genes are TRBV5-1 and TRBJ2-7; 10 bases are shared with TRBD1. The CDR3 is 16 residues long. With 4 bases clipped from V and 5 bases from J, the junction kept 12 bases outside the gene matches. CDR1 SGHRS and CDR2 YFSETQ come from the germline V gene. The CDR3 is CASSLHPGTGVNEQYF. CDR3 sequence (DNA): TGCGCCAGCAGCCTACACCCCGGGACAGGGGTCAACGAGCAGTACTTC.

This clonotype has a count of ten or more. This rearrangement joins TRBV6-1 to TRBJ2-2; 11 bases agree with TRBD2. The CDR3 is 16 residues long. V dropped 4 bases and J dropped 0; count of bases not matched to a gene: 1. CDR1 is MNHNS, CDR2 SASEGT, per germline. The CDR3, as DNA: TGTGCCAGCAGTGTAGCGGGAGGGTCGAACACCGGGGAGCTGTTTTTT. It encodes CASSVAGGSNTGELFF.

This clonotype has ten or more counts. The chain carries TRBV28 and TRBJ2-7; the D is unclear. CDR1 is MDHEN and CDR2 is SYDVKM in the germline V gene. Trimming shortened V by 3 bases and J by 2 bases, and 5 bases separated the two germline ends. CDR3 size: 12 residues. The CDR3 is CASSFSTYEQYF. DNA of the CDR3: TGTGCCAGCAGTTTCTCGACCTACGAGCAGTACTTC.

V and J are TRBV20-1 and TRBJ2-7, with TRBD2 as a possible D gene (6 bases). Germline V gene lookup returns CDR1 DFQATT and CDR2 SNEGSKA (reference sequence). CDR3 length: 13 residues. Trimming shortened V by 0 bases and J by 5 bases, and 11 bases separated the two germline ends. CDR3 residues: CSARDGGRNEQYF. CDR3 coding DNA: TGCAGTGCTAGAGATGGGGGGAGGAACGAGCAGTACTTC.

The V call is TRBV6-5, the J call TRBJ2-7; 10 bases are shared with TRBD2. There are 15 residues in the CDR3. The V segment lost 3 bases and the J segment 6 bases; nucleotides outside the gene matches: 8. Per the germline V gene, CDR1 is MNHEY and CDR2 is SVGAGI. The CDR3 region has the DNA TGTGCCAGCAGTTATAAGGCTAGCGGGAGTGGCGAGCAGTACTTC. Its protein is CASSYKASGSGEQYF.

This clonotype occurred many times. The rearrangement links TRBV9 to TRBJ2-5; no reliable D call. Germline V gene sequence: CDR1 SGDLS, CDR2 YYNGEE. Trimming took 3 bases from V and 5 from J, leaving 8 bases between them. The CDR3 sequence is 12 residues long. This CDR3 reads CASSAEGETQYF. The CDR3 DNA reads as TGTGCCAGCAGCGCAGAAGGGGAGACCCAGTACTTC.

This clonotype came up many times. The CDR3 DNA reads TGTGCCAGTAGTACAAACACGTTACCGAACACTGAAGCTTTCTTT. It yields the protein CASSTNTLPNTEAFF. The chain uses TRBV19 and TRBJ1-1, with no clear D. The germline V and J ends were trimmed by 4 bases and 1 base, with 13 bases remaining between them. The CDR3 loop spans 15 amino acids. From germline, CDR1 is LNHDA and CDR2 SQIVND (reference sequence).

This clonotype was seen at least ten times. The V and J genes are TRBV4-2 and TRBJ2-7; 9 nucleotides align to TRBD2. After removal of 0 bases from V and 10 bases from J, the junction contained 7 bases not matched to a gene. Germline V lookup: CDR1 LGHNA, CDR2 YNFKEQ. This CDR3 contains 14 residues. CDR3: CASSQEGLAGRQYF. The CDR3 region has the DNA TGTGCCAGCAGCCAAGAGGGTCTAGCGGGGCGCCAGTACTTC.

The chain has TRBV12-5 and TRBJ1-1; 8 bases map to TRBD1. The CDR3 is made up of 15 amino acids. Germline CDR1 LGHNT, CDR2 FRNRAP. With 5 bases clipped from V and 0 bases from J, the junction kept 5 bases outside the gene matches. This chain's CDR3 is CASGERQGMNTEAFF. Here the CDR3 DNA reads TGTGCTAGTGGTGAAAGACAGGGGATGAACACTGAAGCTTTCTTT. The full variable domain, rest sourced from reference TRBV12-5 and TRBJ1-1, is DARVTQTPRHKVTEMGQEVTMRCQPILGHNTVFWYRQTMMQGLELLAYFRNRAPLDDSGMPKDRFSAEMPDATLATLKIQPSEPRDSAVYFCASGERQGMNTEAFFGQGTRLTVV.

The V gene is TRBV5-6, the J gene TRBJ1-1; D is unresolved. This CDR3 spans 15 amino acids. The V end was cut by 1 base, the J end by 1 base, with 11 bases between. The V gene's germline CDR1 is SGHDT and CDR2 YYEEEE. The CDR3 spells CASSLMREGNTEAFF. In nucleotides, the CDR3 is TGTGCCAGCAGCTTGATGCGGGAAGGGAACACTGAAGCTTTCTTT. The complete variable domain, with remaining parts taken from reference TRBV5-6 and TRBJ1-1, reads DAGVTQSPTHLIKTRGQQVTLRCSPKSGHDTVSWYQQALGQGPQFIFQYYEEEERQRGNFPDRFSGHQFPNYSSELNVNALLLGDSALYLCASSLMREGNTEAFFGQGTRLTVV.

The DNA of the CDR3 is TGTGCCAGCAGCCCCACGGGACAGGGGTTTGGCTACACCTTC. Protein product: CASSPTGQGFGYTF. The chain recombines TRBV7-8 with TRBJ1-2; TRBD1 agrees at 10 bases. The CDR3 runs to 14 residues. Germline assignment: CDR1 SGHVS and CDR2 FQNEAQ. The ends lost 5 bases at V and 7 bases at J; junction bases unmatched: 7.

This clonotype was seen at least ten times. In nucleotides, the CDR3 is TGTGCCAGCCAAGGAGGGGAGGACACTGAAGCTTTCTTT. This encodes CASQGGEDTEAFF. This chain links TRBV2 with TRBJ1-1; TRBD1 is a possible D gene (5 bases). In germline, CDR1 is SNHLY, CDR2 FYNNEI. CDR3 size: 13 residues. V dropped 8 bases and J dropped 3 bases, with 13 bases sitting between them.

This chain connects TRBV11-2 to TRBJ1-2, with D possibly TRBD1 on 5 matching bases. In germline, CDR1 is SGHAT, CDR2 FQNNGV. V was pared by 5 bases and J by 0 bases, with 16 bases between. The CDR3 sequence is 16 residues long. The CDR3 here is CASSVRLGGANYGYTF. The CDR3 nucleotides read TGTGCCAGCAGCGTAAGGCTCGGAGGGGCTAACTATGGCTACACCTTC. The full variable domain, completed using reference TRBV11-2 and TRBJ1-2, is EAGVAQSPRYKIIEKRQSVAFWCNPISGHATLYWYQQILGQGPKLLIQFQNNGVVDDSQLPKDRFSAERLKGVDSTLKIQPAKLEDSAVYLCASSVRLGGANYGYTFGSGTRLTVV.